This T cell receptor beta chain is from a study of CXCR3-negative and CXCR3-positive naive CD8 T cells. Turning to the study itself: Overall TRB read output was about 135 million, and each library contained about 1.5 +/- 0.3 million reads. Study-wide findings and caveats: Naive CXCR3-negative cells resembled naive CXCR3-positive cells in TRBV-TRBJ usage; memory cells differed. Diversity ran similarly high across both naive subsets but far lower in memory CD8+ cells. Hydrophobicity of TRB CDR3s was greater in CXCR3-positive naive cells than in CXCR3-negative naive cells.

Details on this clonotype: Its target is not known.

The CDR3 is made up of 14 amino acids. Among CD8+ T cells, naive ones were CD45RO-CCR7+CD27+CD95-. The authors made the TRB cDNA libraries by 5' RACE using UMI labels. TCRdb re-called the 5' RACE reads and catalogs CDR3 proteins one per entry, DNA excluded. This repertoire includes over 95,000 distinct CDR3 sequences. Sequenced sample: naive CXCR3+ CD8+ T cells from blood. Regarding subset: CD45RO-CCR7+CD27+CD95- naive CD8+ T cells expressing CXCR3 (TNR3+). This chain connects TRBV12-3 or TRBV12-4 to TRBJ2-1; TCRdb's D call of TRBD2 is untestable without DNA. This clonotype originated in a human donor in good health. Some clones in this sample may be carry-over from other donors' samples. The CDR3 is CASSWASGGNEQFF.